This T cell receptor (beta chain) was captured in a study of blood T cells in healthy people across ages. General observations from the study: The unknown donor CMV status may have confounded expanded clonotype changes.

A second PCR of roughly 7 to 11 cycles used a sample-barcoded 5' primer and a J-beta primer mix. Each CDR3 protein gets one entry after TCRdb re-called the 5' RACE reads with MiXCR. Of 750,000 to 950,000 distinct CDR3 sequences listed, roughly 24% were seen once; the top ten hold around 3%. This CDR3 is built from 15 residues. The V and J ends lost 1 base and 4 bases respectively, with 13 bases between them. The germline gives CDR1 SGHVS, CDR2 FNYEAQ. To note about this clonotype: Its target is unknown.

These data were also filed under a second study, of T cells of mothers and their children.

The receptor comes from a boy between 5 and 17 years old in good health. The chain uses TRBV7-6 and TRBJ2-5, with a weak D call TRBD1 (6 bases). The material sequenced was blood. CDR3 in DNA: TGTGCCAGCAGCTTAGGGACAGCCCGCTTAGAGACCCAGTACTTC. This codes for CASSLGTARLETQYF.